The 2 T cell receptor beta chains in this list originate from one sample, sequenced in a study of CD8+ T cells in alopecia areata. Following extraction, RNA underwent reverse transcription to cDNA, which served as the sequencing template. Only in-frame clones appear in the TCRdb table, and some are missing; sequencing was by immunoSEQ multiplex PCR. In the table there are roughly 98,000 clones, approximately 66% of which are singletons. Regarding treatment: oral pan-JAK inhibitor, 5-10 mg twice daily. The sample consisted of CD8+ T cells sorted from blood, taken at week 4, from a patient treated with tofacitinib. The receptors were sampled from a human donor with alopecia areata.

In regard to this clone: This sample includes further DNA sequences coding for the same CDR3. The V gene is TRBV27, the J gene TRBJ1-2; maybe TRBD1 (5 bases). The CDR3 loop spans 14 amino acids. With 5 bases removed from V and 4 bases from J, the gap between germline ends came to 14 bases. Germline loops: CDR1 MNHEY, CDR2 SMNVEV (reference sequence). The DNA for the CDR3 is TGTGCCAGCAGTCCACTCCCAGGGTCCTATGGCTACACCTTC. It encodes CASSPLPGSYGYTF.

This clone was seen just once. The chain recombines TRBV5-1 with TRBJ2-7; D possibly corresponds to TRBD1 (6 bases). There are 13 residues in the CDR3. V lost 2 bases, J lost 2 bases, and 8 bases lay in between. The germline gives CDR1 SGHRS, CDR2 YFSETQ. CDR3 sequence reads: CASSFTGTYEQYF. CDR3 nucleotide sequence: TGCGCCAGCAGCTTTACAGGGACCTACGAGCAGTACTTC.